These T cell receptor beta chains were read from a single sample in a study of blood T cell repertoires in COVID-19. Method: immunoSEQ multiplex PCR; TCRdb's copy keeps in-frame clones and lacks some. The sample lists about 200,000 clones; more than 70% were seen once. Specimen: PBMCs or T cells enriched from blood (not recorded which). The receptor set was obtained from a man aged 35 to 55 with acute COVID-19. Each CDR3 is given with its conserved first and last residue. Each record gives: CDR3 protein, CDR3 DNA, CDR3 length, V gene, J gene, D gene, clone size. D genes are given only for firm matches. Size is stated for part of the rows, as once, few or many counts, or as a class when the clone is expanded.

CDR3: CASRYRFSTNEKLFF
DNA: TGTGCCAGCAGATACAGGTTTTCGACTAATGAAAAACTGTTTTTT
length: 15
V: TRBV28
J: TRBJ1-4
D: NA
size: once

CDR3: CASSFLTSFYEQYF
DNA: TGTGCCAGCAGCTTTCTGACTAGCTTCTACGAGCAGTACTTC
length: 14
V: TRBV5-6
J: TRBJ2-7
D: TRBD2
size: once

CDR3: CASKPGGSFITNEKLFF
DNA: TGTGCCAGCAAACCAGGGGGGTCGTTCATTACTAATGAAAAACTGTTTTTT
length: 17
V: TRBV28
J: TRBJ1-4
D: TRBD1
size: NA

CDR3: CASSGIRGEQYF
DNA: TGTGCCAGCAGCGGAATCAGAGGGGAGCAGTACTTC
length: 12
V: TRBV5-5
J: TRBJ2-7
D: NA
size: NA

CDR3: CASSHRDRGSEAFF
DNA: TGTGCCAGCAGCCATAGGGACAGGGGTAGTGAAGCTTTCTTT
length: 14
V: TRBV4-2
J: TRBJ1-1
D: TRBD1
size: NA

CDR3: CASSSGSRVTEAFF
DNA: TGTGCCAGCAGCTCGGGATCCCGGGTCACTGAAGCTTTCTTT
length: 14
V: TRBV5-8
J: TRBJ1-1
D: NA
size: NA

CDR3: CASSPHAREGSGYTF
DNA: TGTGCCAGCAGCCCTCATGCCAGGGAGGGGTCTGGCTACACCTTC
length: 15
V: TRBV7-3
J: TRBJ1-2
D: NA
size: NA

CDR3: CASSYSRYNEQFF
DNA: TGTGCCAGCAGTTACTCGCGTTACAATGAGCAGTTCTTC
length: 13
V: TRBV27
J: TRBJ2-1
D: NA
size: NA

CDR3: CATRGPSTDTQYF
DNA: TGTGCCACCCGCGGTCCGAGCACAGATACGCAGTATTTT
length: 13
V: TRBV7-9
J: TRBJ2-3
D: NA
size: NA

CDR3: CASSLDPGYTEAFF
DNA: TGCGCCAGCAGCTTGGATCCGGGTTACACTGAAGCTTTCTTT
length: 14
V: TRBV5-1
J: TRBJ1-1
D: NA
size: NA

CDR3: CASSQPGQGASGYTF
DNA: TGTGCCAGCAGCCAACCGGGACAGGGGGCATCTGGCTACACCTTC
length: 15
V: TRBV7-2
J: TRBJ1-2
D: TRBD1
size: NA

CDR3: CASSPQAGQGAELFF
DNA: TGTGCCAGCTCACCCCAGGCAGGACAGGGGGCCGAACTGTTTTTT
length: 15
V: TRBV18
J: TRBJ1-4
D: TRBD1
size: NA

CDR3: CASSLGTSGPINEQFF
DNA: TGTGCCAGCAGCCTCGGGACTAGCGGGCCAATCAATGAGCAGTTCTTC
length: 16
V: TRBV7-3
J: TRBJ2-1
D: TRBD2
size: NA

CDR3: CASSRPGRTDTQYF
DNA: TGTGCCAGCAGCCGCCCAGGTCGGACAGATACGCAGTATTTT
length: 14
V: TRBV11-3
J: TRBJ2-3
D: NA
size: NA

CDR3: CASSPGTDPDTQYF
DNA: TGCGCCAGCAGCCCCGGGACAGACCCAGATACGCAGTATTTT
length: 14
V: TRBV5-1
J: TRBJ2-3
D: TRBD1
size: NA

CDR3: CASSQGGTSGSRTGELFF
DNA: TGTGCCAGCAGCCAAGGAGGGACTAGCGGGAGCAGGACCGGGGAGCTGTTTTTT
length: 18
V: TRBV4-2
J: TRBJ2-2
D: TRBD2
size: NA

CDR3: CASSDKSGSDEQFF
DNA: TGTGCCAGCAGCGACAAGAGTGGGAGCGATGAGCAGTTCTTC
length: 14
V: TRBV5-8
J: TRBJ2-1
D: NA
size: NA

CDR3: CASSHGQGYGYTF
DNA: TGCGCCAGCAGCCACGGACAGGGATATGGCTACACCTTC
length: 13
V: TRBV5-1
J: TRBJ1-2
D: TRBD1
size: few

CDR3: CASSATGFDEQFF
DNA: TGTGCCAGCAGTGCGACAGGGTTCGATGAGCAGTTCTTC
length: 13
V: TRBV2
J: TRBJ2-1
D: TRBD1
size: NA

CDR3: CASSPSQGNTEAFF
DNA: TGTGCCAGCTCACCGTCACAGGGGAACACTGAAGCTTTCTTT
length: 14
V: TRBV18
J: TRBJ1-1
D: NA
size: NA

CDR3: CASSLTGGGYGYTF
DNA: TGTGCCAGCAGTTTAACAGGGGGTGGCTATGGCTACACCTTC
length: 14
V: TRBV28
J: TRBJ1-2
D: TRBD1
size: NA